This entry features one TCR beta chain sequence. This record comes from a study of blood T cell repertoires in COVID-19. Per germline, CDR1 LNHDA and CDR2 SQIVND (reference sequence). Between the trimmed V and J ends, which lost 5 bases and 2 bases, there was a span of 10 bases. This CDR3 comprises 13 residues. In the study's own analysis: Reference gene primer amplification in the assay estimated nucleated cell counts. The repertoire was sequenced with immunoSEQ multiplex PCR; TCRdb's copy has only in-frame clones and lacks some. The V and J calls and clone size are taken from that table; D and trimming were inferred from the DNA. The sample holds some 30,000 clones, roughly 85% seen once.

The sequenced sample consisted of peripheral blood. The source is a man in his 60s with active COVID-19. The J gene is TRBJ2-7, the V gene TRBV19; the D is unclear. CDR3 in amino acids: CASSSGSAYEQYF. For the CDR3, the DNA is TGTGCCAGTAGTTCCGGCAGCGCCTACGAGCAGTACTTC.